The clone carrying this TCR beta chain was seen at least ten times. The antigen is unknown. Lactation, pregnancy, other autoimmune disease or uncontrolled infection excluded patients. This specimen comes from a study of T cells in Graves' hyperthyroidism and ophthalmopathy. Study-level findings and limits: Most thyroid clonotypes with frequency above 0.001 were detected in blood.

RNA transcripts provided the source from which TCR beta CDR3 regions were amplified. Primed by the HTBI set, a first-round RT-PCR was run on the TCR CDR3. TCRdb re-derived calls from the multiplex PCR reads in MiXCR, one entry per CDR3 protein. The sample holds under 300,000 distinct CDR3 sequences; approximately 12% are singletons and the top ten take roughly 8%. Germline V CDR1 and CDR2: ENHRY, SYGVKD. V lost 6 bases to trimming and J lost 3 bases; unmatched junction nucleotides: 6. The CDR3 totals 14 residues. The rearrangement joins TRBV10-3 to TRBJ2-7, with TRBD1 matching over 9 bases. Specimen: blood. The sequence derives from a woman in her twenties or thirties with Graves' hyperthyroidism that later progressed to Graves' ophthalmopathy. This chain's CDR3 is CAISRTGEFYEQYF. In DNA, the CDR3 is TGTGCCATCAGCAGGACAGGGGAATTCTACGAGCAGTACTTC.